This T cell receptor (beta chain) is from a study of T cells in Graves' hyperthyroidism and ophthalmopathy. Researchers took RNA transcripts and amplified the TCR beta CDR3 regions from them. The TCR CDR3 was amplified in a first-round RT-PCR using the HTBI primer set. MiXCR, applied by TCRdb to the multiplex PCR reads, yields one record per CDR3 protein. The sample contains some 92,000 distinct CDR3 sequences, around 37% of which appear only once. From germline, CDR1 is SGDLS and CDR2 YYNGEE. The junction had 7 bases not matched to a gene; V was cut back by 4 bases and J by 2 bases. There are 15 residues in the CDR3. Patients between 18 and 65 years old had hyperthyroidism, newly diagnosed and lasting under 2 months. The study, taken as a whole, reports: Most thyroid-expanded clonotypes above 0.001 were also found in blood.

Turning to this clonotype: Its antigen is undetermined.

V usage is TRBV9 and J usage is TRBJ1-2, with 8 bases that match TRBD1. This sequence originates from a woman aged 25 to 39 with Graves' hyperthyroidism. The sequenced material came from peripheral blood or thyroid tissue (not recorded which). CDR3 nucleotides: TGTGCCAGCAGCCCCGGGACAGGTCAGAACTATGGCTACACCTTC. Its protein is CASSPGTGQNYGYTF. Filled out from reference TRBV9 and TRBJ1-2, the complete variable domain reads DSGVTQTPKHLITATGQRVTLRCSPRSGDLSVYWYQQSLDQGLQFLIQYYNGEERAKGNILERFSAQQFPDLHSELNLSSLELGDSALYFCASSPGTGQNYGYTFGSGTRLTVV.